Given below is one T cell receptor beta chain in context. The sample is drawn from a study of T cells expressing NK-cell markers. Germline lookup yields CDR1 LGHNA and CDR2 YSLEER. The CDR3 is made up of 15 amino acids. Reanalyzing the 5' RACE reads, TCRdb keeps one entry per CDR3 protein, without DNA. This listing includes about 550,000 distinct CDR3 sequences. This sequence joins TRBV4-3 and TRBJ2-3; TCRdb designates TRBD2, a call that cannot be tested without DNA. The sample consisted of blood T cells: a sorted CD56 or NKG2C T cell subset, CD4+ or CD8+ T cells, or bulk PBMC T cells (not recorded which). This clonotype was obtained from a man aged 18 to 30 in good health. CDR3 protein: CASSHPSAGADTQYF.